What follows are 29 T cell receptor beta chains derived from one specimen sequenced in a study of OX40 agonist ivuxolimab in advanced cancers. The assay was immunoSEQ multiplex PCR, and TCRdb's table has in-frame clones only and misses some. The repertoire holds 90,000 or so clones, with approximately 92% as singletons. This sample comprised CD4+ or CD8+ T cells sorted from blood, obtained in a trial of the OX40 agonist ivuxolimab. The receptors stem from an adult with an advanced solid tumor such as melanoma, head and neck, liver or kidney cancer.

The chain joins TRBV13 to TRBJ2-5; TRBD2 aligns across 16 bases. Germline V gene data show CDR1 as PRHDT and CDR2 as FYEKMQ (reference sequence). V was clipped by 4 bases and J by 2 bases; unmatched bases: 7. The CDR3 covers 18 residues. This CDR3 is CASSSGTSGGARQETQYF. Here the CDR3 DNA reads TGTGCCAGCAGCTCCGGGACTAGCGGGGGGGCGCGGCAAGAGACCCAGTACTTC.

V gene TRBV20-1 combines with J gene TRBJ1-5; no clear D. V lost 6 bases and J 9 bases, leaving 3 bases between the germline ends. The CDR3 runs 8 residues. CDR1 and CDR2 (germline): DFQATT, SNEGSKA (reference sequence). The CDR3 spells CSAGPQHF. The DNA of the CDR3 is TGCAGTGCGGGGCCCCAGCATTTT.

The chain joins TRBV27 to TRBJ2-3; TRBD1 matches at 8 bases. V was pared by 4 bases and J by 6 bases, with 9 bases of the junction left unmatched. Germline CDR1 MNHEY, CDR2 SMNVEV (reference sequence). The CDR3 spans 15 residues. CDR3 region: CASSYGGRGLDTQYF. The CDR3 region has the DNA TGTGCCAGCAGTTACGGCGGCAGGGGGCTGGATACGCAGTATTTT.

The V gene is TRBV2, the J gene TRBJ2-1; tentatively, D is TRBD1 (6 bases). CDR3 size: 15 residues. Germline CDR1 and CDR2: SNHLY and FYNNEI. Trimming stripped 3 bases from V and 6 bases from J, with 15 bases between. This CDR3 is CASSDTPNRANEQFF. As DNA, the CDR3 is TGTGCCAGCAGTGACACCCCTAACAGGGCCAATGAGCAGTTCTTC.

The CDR3 region has the DNA TGTGCCAGCAGCGAACAGGGCTCTGAAGCTTTCTTT. Translating it yields CASSEQGSEAFF. V gene TRBV9 combines with J gene TRBJ1-1; a weak D match, TRBD1 (6 bases). CDR1 SGDLS and CDR2 YYNGEE come from the germline V gene. This CDR3 has 12 amino acids. V was shortened by 3 bases and J by 6 bases, with 9 bases between the two germline ends.

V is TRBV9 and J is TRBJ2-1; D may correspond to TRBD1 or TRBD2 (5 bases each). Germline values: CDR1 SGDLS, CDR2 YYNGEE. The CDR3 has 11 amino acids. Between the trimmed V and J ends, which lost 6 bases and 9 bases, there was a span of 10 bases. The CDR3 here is CASKGAGEQFF. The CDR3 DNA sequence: TGTGCCAGCAAAGGGGCGGGTGAGCAGTTCTTC.

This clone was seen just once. The CDR3, as DNA: TGTGCCACCAGCAGAGATATGGCGGGGCCCTACAATGAGCAGTTCTTC. Its protein is CATSRDMAGPYNEQFF. V gene TRBV15 combines with J gene TRBJ2-1, with D perhaps matching TRBD2 (6 bases). Germline V lookup: CDR1 LNHNV, CDR2 YYDKDF (reference sequence). V lost 0 bases to trimming and J lost 2 bases, with 11 bases between them. The CDR3 loop spans 16 amino acids.

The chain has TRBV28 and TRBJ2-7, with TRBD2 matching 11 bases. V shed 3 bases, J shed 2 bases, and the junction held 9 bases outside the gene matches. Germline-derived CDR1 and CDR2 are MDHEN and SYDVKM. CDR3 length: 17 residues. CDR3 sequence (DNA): TGTGCCAGCAGTTTTTCCCGCCTAGCGGGGGGTCCCTACGAGCAGTACTTC. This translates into CASSFSRLAGGPYEQYF.

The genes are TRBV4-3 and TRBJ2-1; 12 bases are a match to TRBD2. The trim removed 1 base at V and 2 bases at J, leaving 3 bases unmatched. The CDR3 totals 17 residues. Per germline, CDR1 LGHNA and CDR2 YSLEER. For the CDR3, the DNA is TGCGCCAGCAGCCAAGGGACTAGCGGGGTCGCCTACAATGAGCAGTTCTTC. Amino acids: CASSQGTSGVAYNEQFF.

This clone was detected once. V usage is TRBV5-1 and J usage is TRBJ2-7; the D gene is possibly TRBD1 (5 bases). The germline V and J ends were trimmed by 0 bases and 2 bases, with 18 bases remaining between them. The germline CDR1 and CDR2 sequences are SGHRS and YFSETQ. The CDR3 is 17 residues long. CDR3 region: CASSLDPVAGLAYEQYF. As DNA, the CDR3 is TGCGCCAGCAGCTTGGACCCTGTGGCAGGGCTAGCCTACGAGCAGTACTTC.

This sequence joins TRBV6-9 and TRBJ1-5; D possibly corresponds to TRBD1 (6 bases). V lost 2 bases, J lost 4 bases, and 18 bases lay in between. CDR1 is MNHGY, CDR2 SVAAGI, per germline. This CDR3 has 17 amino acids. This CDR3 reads CASSYRGVRGGNQPQHF. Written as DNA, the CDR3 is TGTGCCAGCAGTTATCGAGGGGTCCGAGGGGGGAATCAGCCCCAGCATTTT.

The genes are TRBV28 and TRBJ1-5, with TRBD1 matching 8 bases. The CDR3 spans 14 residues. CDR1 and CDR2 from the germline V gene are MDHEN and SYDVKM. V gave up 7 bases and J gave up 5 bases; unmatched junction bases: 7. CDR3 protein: CASTLQQGDQPQHF. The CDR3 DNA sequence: TGTGCCAGCACACTCCAACAGGGGGATCAGCCCCAGCATTTT.

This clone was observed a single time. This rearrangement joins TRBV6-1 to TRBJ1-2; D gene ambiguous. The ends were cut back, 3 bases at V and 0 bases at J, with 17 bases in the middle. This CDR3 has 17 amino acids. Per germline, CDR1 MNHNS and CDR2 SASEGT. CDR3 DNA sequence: TGTGCCAGCAGTGAGGCCCCCACCGGGCTAGCTAACTATGGCTACACCTTC. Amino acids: CASSEAPTGLANYGYTF.

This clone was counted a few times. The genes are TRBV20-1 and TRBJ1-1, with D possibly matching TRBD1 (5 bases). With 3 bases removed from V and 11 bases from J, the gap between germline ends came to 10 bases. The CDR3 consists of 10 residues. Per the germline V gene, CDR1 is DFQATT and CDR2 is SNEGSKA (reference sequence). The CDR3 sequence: CSASGARAFF. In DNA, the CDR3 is TGCAGTGCTAGCGGGGCAAGGGCTTTCTTT.

The CDR3 nucleotides read TGTGCCAGCAGCTTAGCTGGGACAGGGGGAACCTACGAGCAGTACTTC. This gives the protein CASSLAGTGGTYEQYF. J is TRBJ2-7 and V is TRBV7-2, with TRBD1 matching over 11 bases. The V segment lost 0 bases and the J segment 2 bases; nucleotides outside the gene matches: 3. The CDR3 length is 16 residues. The germline V gene has CDR1 SGHTA and CDR2 FQGNSA.

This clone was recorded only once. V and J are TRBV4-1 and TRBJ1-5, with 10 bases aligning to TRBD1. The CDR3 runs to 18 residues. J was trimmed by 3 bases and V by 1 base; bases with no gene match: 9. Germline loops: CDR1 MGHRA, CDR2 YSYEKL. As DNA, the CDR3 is TGCGCCAGCAGCCAAGTCGAGTGGACAGGGGGTTCCAATCAGCCCCAGCATTTT. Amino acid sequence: CASSQVEWTGGSNQPQHF.

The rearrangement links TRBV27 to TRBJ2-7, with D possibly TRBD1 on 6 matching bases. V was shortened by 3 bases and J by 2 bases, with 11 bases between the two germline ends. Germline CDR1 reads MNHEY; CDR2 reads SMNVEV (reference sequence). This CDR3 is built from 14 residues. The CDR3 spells CASSFTGNTYEQYF. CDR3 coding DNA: TGTGCCAGCAGTTTTACAGGGAACACCTACGAGCAGTACTTC.

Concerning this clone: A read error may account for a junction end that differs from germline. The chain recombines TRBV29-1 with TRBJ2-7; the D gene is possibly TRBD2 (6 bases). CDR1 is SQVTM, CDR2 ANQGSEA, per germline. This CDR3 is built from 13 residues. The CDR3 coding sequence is TGTCGGGGGTCAGGGACTTTGAATGTCGGGCAGTACTTC. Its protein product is CRGSGTLNVGQYF.

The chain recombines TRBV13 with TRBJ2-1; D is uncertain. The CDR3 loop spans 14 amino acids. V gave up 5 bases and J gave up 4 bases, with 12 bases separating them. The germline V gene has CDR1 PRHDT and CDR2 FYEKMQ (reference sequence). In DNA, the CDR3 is TGTGCCAGCAGCACGAACTTTCCGTACAATGAGCAGTTCTTC. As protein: CASSTNFPYNEQFF.

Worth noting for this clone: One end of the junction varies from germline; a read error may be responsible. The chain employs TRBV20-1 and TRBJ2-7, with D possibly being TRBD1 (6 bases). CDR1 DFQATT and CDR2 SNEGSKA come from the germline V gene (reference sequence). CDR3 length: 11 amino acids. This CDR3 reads CSTQGTYEQYF. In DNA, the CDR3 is TGTAGTACACAGGGTACCTACGAGCAGTACTTC.

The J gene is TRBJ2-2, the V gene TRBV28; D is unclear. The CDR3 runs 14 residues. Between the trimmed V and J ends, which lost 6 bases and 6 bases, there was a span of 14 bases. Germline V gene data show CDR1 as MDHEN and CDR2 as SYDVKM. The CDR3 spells CASSYNLGAGELFF. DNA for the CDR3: TGTGCCAGCAGCTACAACCTTGGGGCCGGGGAGCTGTTTTTT.

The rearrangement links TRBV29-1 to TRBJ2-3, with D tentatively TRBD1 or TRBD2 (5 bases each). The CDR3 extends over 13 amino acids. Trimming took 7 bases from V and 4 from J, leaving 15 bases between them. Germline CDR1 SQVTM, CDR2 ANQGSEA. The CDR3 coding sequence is TGCAGCGCAACGGGGCGAGACCCAGATACGCAGTATTTT. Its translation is CSATGRDPDTQYF.

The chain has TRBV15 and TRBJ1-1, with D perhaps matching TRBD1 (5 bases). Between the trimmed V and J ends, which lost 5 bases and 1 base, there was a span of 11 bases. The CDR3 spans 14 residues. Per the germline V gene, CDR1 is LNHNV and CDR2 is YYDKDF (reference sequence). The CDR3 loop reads CATSPGAPNTEAFF. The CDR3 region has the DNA TGTGCCACCAGCCCCGGGGCACCGAACACTGAAGCTTTCTTT.

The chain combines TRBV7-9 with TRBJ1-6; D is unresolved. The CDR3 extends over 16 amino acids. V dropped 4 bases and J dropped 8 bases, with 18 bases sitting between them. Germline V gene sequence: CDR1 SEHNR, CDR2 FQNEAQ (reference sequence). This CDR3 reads CASSSREAGVDSPLHF. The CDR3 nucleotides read TGTGCCAGCAGCTCCCGGGAGGCCGGGGTGGATTCACCCCTCCACTTT.

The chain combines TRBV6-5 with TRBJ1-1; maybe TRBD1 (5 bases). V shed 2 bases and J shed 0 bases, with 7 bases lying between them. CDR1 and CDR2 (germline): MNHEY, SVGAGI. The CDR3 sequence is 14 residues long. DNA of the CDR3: TGTGCCAGCAGTTACACAGGTTTGAACACTGAAGCTTTCTTT. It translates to CASSYTGLNTEAFF.

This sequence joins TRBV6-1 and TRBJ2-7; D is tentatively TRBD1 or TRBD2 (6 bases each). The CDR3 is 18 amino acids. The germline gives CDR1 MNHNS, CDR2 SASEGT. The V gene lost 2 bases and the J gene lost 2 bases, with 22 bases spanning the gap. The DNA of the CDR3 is TGTGCCAGCAGTGAACTCTTAGGGGGGACGTTTCCAACCTACGAGCAGTACTTC. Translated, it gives CASSELLGGTFPTYEQYF.

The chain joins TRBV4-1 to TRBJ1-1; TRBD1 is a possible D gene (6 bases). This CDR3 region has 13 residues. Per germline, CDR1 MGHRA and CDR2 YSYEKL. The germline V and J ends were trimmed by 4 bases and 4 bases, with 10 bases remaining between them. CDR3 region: CASSRLQGTEAFF. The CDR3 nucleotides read TGCGCCAGCAGCCGGCTACAGGGCACTGAAGCTTTCTTT.

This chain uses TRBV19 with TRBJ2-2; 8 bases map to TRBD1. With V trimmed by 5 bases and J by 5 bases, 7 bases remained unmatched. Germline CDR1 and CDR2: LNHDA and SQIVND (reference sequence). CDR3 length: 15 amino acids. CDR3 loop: CASSFLTGDTGELFF. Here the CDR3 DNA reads TGTGCCAGTAGTTTCTTGACAGGGGATACCGGGGAGCTGTTTTTT.

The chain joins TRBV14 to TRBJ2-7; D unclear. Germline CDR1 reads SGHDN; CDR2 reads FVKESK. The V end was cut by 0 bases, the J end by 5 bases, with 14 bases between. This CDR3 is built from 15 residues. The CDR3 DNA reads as TGTGCCAGCAGCCAAGACCCTTGGACCCTAGACGAGCAGTACTTC. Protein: CASSQDPWTLDEQYF.